Detailed here is one T cell receptor beta chain. From germline, CDR1 is DFQATT and CDR2 SNEGSKA (reference sequence). The V end was cut by 4 bases, the J end by 14 bases, with 20 bases between. The CDR3 totals 12 residues. The data are from a study of metastatic and nonmetastatic thyroid tumors. TCRdb recomputed clones from the PCR reads via MiXCR. The data show tens of thousands of clones, 20% to 25% seen once. Thyroid surgery took place with no prior treatment in any patient. This clonotype originated in a female donor with papillary thyroid cancer or a benign thyroid nodule (not recorded which). Some clones in this sample may be carry-over from other donors' samples. Sequencing was carried out using blood. The chain is built from TRBV20-1 and TRBJ2-5, with a weak D call TRBD2 (5 bases). The CDR3 loop is CSATPSGPTIYF. In nucleotides, the CDR3 is TGCAGTGCTACCCCTTCCGGGCCGACTATTTACTTC.